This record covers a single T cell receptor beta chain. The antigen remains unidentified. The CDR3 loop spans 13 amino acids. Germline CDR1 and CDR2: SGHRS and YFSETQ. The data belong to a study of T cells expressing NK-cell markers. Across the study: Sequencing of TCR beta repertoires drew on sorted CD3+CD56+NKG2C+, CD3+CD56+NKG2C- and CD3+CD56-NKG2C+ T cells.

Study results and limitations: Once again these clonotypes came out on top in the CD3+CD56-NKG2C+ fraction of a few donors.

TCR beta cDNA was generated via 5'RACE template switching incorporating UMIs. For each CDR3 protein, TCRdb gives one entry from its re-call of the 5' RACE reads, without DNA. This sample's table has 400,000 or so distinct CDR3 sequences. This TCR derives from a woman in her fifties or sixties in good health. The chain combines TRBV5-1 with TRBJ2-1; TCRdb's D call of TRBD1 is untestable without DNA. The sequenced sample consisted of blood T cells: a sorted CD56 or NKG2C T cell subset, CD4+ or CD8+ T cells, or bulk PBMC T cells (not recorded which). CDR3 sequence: CASSFGGQGEQFF.